This TCR beta chain was identified during a study of siplizumab effects on memory and regulatory T cells. Study findings and constraints: In siplizumab cultures, the suppressive function of proliferating Tregs remained unconfirmed. Siplizumab conditions gave an average of about 62% Treg-derived mappable alloreactive CD4+ clones, versus 25% to 30% for controls. Roughly 75-97% of proliferating CD4+ or CD8+ clones lacked a naive or memory phenotype that could be assigned. Unstimulated naive T cells seemed to show more diversity than memory cells did, and they also seemed to be among the major contributors to the alloresponse.

Turning to this clone: As yet, its antigen is unknown.

The V gene's germline CDR1 is SQVTM and CDR2 ANQGSEA. V lost 4 bases to trimming and J lost 6 bases, with 17 bases between them. CDR3 length: 14 amino acids. The data were produced by immunoSEQ multiplex PCR, yet TCRdb's version contains in-frame clones alone and is incomplete. The sample holds approximately 90,000 clones, 94% seen once. This receptor was obtained from a human donor in good health. The sample consisted of non-Treg CD4+ T cells sorted from blood. This sequence joins TRBV29-1 and TRBJ2-3; D not resolved. CDR3 sequence (DNA): TGCAGCGTTGTCCCGTTTCCGTCTTTTGATACGCAGTATTTT. This codes for CSVVPFPSFDTQYF.